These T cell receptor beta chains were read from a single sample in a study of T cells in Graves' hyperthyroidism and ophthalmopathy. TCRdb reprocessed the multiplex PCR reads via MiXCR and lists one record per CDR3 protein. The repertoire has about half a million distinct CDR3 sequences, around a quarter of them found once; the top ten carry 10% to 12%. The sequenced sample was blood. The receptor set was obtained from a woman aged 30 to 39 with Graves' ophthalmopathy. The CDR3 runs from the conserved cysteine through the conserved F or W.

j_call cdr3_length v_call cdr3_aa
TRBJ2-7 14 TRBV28 CASSPRQEVHEQYF
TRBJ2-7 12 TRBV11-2 CASRLNANEQYF
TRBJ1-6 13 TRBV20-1 CSAAGTRALPLHF
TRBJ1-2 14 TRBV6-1 CASRETGTNYGYTF
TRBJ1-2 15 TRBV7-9 CASSSRSTPTYGYTF
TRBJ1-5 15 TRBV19 CASTFDGYSNQPQHF
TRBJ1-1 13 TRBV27 CASKGQGNTEAFF
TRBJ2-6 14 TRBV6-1 CASSLVGGANVLTF
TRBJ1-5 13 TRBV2 CASSLQDNQPQHF
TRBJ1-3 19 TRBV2 CASSVVLAGTFPSGNTIYF
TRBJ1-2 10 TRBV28 CASKGYGYTF
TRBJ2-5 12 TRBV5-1 CASSLDQETQYF
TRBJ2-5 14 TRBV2 CASSATTRRETQYF
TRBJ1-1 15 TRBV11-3 CASSVSGGGHTEAFF
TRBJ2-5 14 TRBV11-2 CASGFWTGIETQYF
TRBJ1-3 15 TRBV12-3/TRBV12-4 CASSLLGTSGNTIYF
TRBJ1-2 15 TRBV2 CASTKEGANNYGYTF
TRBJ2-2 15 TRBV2 CASRDGTANTGELFF
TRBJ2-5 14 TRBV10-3 CAISGEYGQETQYF
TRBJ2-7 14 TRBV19 CASSISEVGYEQYF
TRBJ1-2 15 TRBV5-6 CASSLAGGWNYGYTF
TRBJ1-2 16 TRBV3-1 CASSQDVGQGFYGYTF
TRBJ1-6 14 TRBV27 CASTQGPFNSPLHF
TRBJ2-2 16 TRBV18 CASSPQGQADTGELFF
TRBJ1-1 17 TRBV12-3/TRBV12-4 CASSSTTLWTVGTEAFF
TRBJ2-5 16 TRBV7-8 CASSRRGVQGLETQYF
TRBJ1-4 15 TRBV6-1 CASSMRGPTLEKLFF
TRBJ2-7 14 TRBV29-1 CSVVVAGGAYEQYF
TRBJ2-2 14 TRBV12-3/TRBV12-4 CASSLRENTGELFF
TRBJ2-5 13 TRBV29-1 CSVDLQLKETQYF
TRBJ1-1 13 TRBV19 CASTPTEATEAFF
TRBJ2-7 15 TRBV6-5 CASALFSGGNYEQYF
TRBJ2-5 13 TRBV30 CAWSLMQTGTQYF
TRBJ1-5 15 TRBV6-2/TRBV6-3 CASKSGGASNQPQHF
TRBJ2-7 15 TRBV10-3 CAIRAPGQGVYEQYF
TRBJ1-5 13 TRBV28 CASTDTIDQPQHF
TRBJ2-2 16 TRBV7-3 CASSFLDRSNTGELFF
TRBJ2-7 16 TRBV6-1 CASSAGTGDSSYEQYF
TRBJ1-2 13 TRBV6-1 CASSDGGSGGYTF
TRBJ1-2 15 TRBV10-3 CAITGQGRTNYGYTF